The 28 T cell receptor beta chains listed next were all sequenced from one sample in a study of blood T cell repertoires in COVID-19. This table comes from immunoSEQ multiplex PCR, and its TCRdb copy is limited to in-frame clones, with some not included. The sample comprises approximately 40,000 clones, about 85% of which are singletons, and 20% to 25% rests with the top ten. Sequenced sample: peripheral blood. These TCRs come from a man aged 60-69 years with acute or convalescent COVID-19.

The chain links TRBV20-1 to TRBJ2-2; possibly TRBD1 for D (6 bases). The CDR3 is 15 amino acids. V lost 3 bases and J 5 bases, leaving 16 bases between the germline ends. The germline CDR1 and CDR2 sequences are DFQATT and SNEGSKA (reference sequence). CDR3: CSASGWQGRTGELFF. The CDR3 DNA follows: TGCAGTGCTAGTGGGTGGCAGGGGCGGACCGGGGAGCTGTTTTTT.

This clone was observed a handful of times. The chain combines TRBV11-3 with TRBJ2-7, with D tentatively TRBD1 (5 bases). V was shortened by 5 bases and J by 3 bases, with 11 bases between the two germline ends. CDR3 length equals 13 residues. Germline CDR1 SGHNT, CDR2 YENEEA. The CDR3 protein is CASSPRGFYEQYV. The CDR3 nucleotides read TGTGCCAGCAGCCCTAGGGGATTCTACGAGCAGTACGTC.

The J gene is TRBJ2-5, the V gene TRBV6-5, with D perhaps matching TRBD2 (5 bases). V was shortened by 2 bases and J by 2 bases, with 9 bases between the two germline ends. The germline V gene has CDR1 MNHEY and CDR2 SVGAGI. This CDR3 has 14 residues. The CDR3: CASSYRGPQETQYF. The CDR3 DNA reads as TGTGCCAGCAGTTACCGGGGTCCACAAGAGACCCAGTACTTC.

In regard to this clone: Other DNA sequences within the sample encode an identical CDR3. The chain is built from TRBV29-1 and TRBJ2-3, with D possibly being TRBD1 (5 bases). V lost 1 base, J lost 1 base, and 9 bases lay in between. The CDR3 extends over 14 amino acids. Germline V gene sequence: CDR1 SQVTM, CDR2 ANQGSEA. The CDR3 sequence is CSVEGGRGTDTQYF. For the CDR3, the DNA is TGCAGCGTTGAAGGGGGCAGGGGCACAGATACGCAGTATTTT.

This chain links TRBV19 with TRBJ1-2; D possibly corresponds to TRBD1 (5 bases). CDR1 LNHDA and CDR2 SQIVND come from the germline V gene (reference sequence). CDR3 length: 15 residues. V lost 2 bases and J lost 7, with 17 bases in between. For the CDR3, the DNA is TGTGCCAGTAGTATATGGGCCAGGGAGGAAGTTGGCTACACCTTC. Translated: CASSIWAREEVGYTF.

The chain employs TRBV5-1 and TRBJ2-1; 7 nucleotides align to TRBD2. With 4 bases clipped from V and 4 bases from J, the junction kept 8 bases outside the gene matches. The V gene's germline CDR1 is SGHRS and CDR2 YFSETQ. The CDR3 sequence is 15 residues long. The CDR3 protein is CASSDASGLYNEQFF. In DNA, the CDR3 is TGCGCCAGCAGCGACGCTAGCGGATTATACAATGAGCAGTTCTTC.

The chain is built from TRBV3-1 (or the pseudogene TRBV3-2) and TRBJ2-3; D is uncertain. The V end lost 4 bases, the J end lost 4 bases, and 6 bases lay between the germline ends. Per germline, CDR1 LGHDT and CDR2 YNNKEL (reference sequence). CDR3 size: 12 residues. CDR3 sequence (DNA): TGTGCCAGCAGCCCCTACTCAGATACGCAGTATTTT. Translated: CASSPYSDTQYF.

The rearrangement uses TRBV12-2 and TRBJ2-7; no DNA check was done on the table's D call, TRBD1. TRBV12-2 is a documented pseudogene. This CDR3 is built from 14 residues. For the CDR3, the DNA is TGTGCAAGTCGCTTAGAGACAGAACCCTACGAGCAGTACTTC. As protein: CASRLETEPYEQYF.

The J gene is TRBJ1-1, the V gene TRBV5-1; TRBD1 agrees at 9 bases. V trimming: 4 bases; J trimming: 8 bases; junction bases outside the gene matches: 6. This CDR3 has 13 residues. Germline loops: CDR1 SGHRS, CDR2 YFSETQ. CDR3 region: CASSIEGQGEAFF. As DNA, the CDR3 is TGCGCCAGCAGCATCGAAGGACAGGGGGAAGCTTTCTTT.

V and J are TRBV5-4 and TRBJ2-1; 12 bases are a match to TRBD2. CDR1 is SGHNT and CDR2 is YYREEE in the germline V gene (reference sequence). CDR3 length: 15 residues. Germline trimming cut 4 bases from V and 7 bases from J; bases unmatched to any gene: 6. The CDR3 reads CASSPSSGRGNEQFF. Here the CDR3 DNA reads TGTGCCAGCAGCCCTTCTAGCGGGAGGGGAAATGAGCAGTTCTTC.

The chain uses TRBV6-6 and TRBJ1-5; maybe TRBD1 (5 bases). V lost 7 bases and J 2 bases, leaving 12 bases between the germline ends. Per the germline V gene, CDR1 is MNHNY and CDR2 is SVGAGI (reference sequence). There are 14 residues in the CDR3. The CDR3 nucleotides read TGTGCCAGCACGGGGGGAGGGGGCAATCAGCCCCAGCATTTT. It specifies CASTGGGGNQPQHF.

The rearrangement joins TRBV5-1 to TRBJ2-3; 7 bases line up with TRBD2. This CDR3 region has 18 residues. V shed 4 bases, J shed 11 bases, and the junction held 25 bases outside the gene matches. From germline, CDR1 is SGHRS and CDR2 YFSETQ. The DNA for the CDR3 is TGCGCCAGCAGCCCTCCACCGGCGGGGCGGGAGTTCTCCCCCAGGCAGTATTTT. It encodes CASSPPPAGREFSPRQYF.

V usage is TRBV6-5 and J usage is TRBJ1-2; the match to TRBD1 covers 7 bases. Losses at the gene ends were 2 bases for V and 1 base for J; bases not matched to a gene: 4. Germline CDR1 reads MNHEY; CDR2 reads SVGAGI. The CDR3 runs to 15 residues. CDR3 coding DNA: TGTGCCAGCAGTTACGGGGACAGAGTTAACTATGGCTACACCTTC. Residues: CASSYGDRVNYGYTF.

The chain uses TRBV6-5 and TRBJ2-2, with D unclear. This CDR3 has 16 residues. The V end lost 2 bases, the J end lost 0 bases, and 10 bases lay between the germline ends. Looked up from germline, CDR1 is MNHEY and CDR2 is SVGAGI. DNA of the CDR3: TGTGCCAGCAGTTACAGGTACACTACGAACACCGGGGAGCTGTTTTTT. Translated, it gives CASSYRYTTNTGELFF.

The gene calls are TRBV5-1 and TRBJ2-5; 11 bases line up with TRBD2. The CDR3 length is 15 residues. V gave up 1 base and J gave up 3 bases; unmatched junction bases: 2. Germline CDR1 and CDR2: SGHRS and YFSETQ. The CDR3 region has the DNA TGCGCCAGCAGCTTGATACTAGCGGGGGAAGAGACCCAGTACTTC. It translates to CASSLILAGEETQYF.

The chain uses TRBV7-6 and TRBJ2-1, with D possibly matching TRBD1 (6 bases). The V gene's germline CDR1 is SGHVS and CDR2 FNYEAQ. The length of the CDR3 is 15 residues. Between the trimmed V and J ends, which lost 5 bases and 4 bases, there was a span of 15 bases. CDR3 in amino acids: CASSARYGQYNEQFF. CDR3 DNA sequence: TGTGCCAGCAGCGCTAGGTACGGACAGTACAATGAGCAGTTCTTC.

The chain employs TRBV6-5 and TRBJ2-7, with D maybe TRBD2 (6 bases). The CDR3 has 15 amino acids. CDR1 is MNHEY and CDR2 is SVGAGI in the germline V gene. Trimming took 10 bases from V and 3 from J, leaving 22 bases between them. This chain's CDR3 is CATTRGAHRGYEQYF. For the CDR3, the DNA is TGTGCCACCACGCGCGGGGCCCACCGGGGCTACGAGCAGTACTTC.

The chain employs TRBV28 and TRBJ1-1; D is possibly TRBD1 (5 bases). The germline V gene encodes CDR1 MDHEN and CDR2 SYDVKM. The CDR3 has 14 amino acids. V shed 3 bases and J shed 5 bases, with 13 bases lying between them. The CDR3: CASSFIRAGTEAFF. The CDR3 nucleotides are TGTGCCAGCAGTTTCATCAGGGCGGGGACTGAAGCTTTCTTT.

This sequence joins TRBV27 and TRBJ1-2, with 8 bases fitting TRBD1. Germline trimming cut 9 bases from V and 7 bases from J; bases unmatched to any gene: 10. The CDR3 covers 13 residues. Germline V CDR1 and CDR2: MNHEY, SMNVEV (reference sequence). The CDR3 protein is CASKGQGMVGYTF. CDR3 DNA sequence: TGTGCCAGTAAAGGACAGGGAATGGTTGGCTACACCTTC.

As regards this clone: Compared with germline, one end of the junction differs, possibly owing to a read error. The chain is built from TRBV7-9 and TRBJ2-1; a possible D gene is TRBD2 (5 bases). Germline V CDR1 and CDR2: SEHNR, FQNEAQ (reference sequence). This CDR3 comprises 16 residues. This chain's CDR3 is CASIHPLYRENNGQFF. The CDR3 DNA follows: TGTGCCAGCATCCACCCCCTCTACCGGGAAAACAATGGGCAGTTCTTC.

This chain joins TRBV5-1 and TRBJ1-6; possible D gene TRBD1, 5 bases. The CDR3 contains 14 residues. CDR1 SGHRS and CDR2 YFSETQ come from the germline V gene. V lost 0 bases to trimming and J lost 10 bases, with 11 bases between them. The CDR3 nucleotides read TGCGCCAGCAGCTTGGTCCAGGGCAACTCACCCCTCCACTTT. The encoded protein is CASSLVQGNSPLHF.

The chain employs TRBV10-3 and TRBJ1-2, with TRBD1 matching 7 bases. CDR3 length: 15 residues. Germline V gene sequence: CDR1 ENHRY, CDR2 SYGVKD. After removal of 2 bases from V and 8 bases from J, the junction contained 11 bases not matched to a gene. DNA for the CDR3: TGTGCCATCAGTGAGAATTCACAGGGGCGAGAGGGCTACACCTTC. Amino acids: CAISENSQGREGYTF.

The rearrangement joins TRBV6-2 or TRBV6-3 to TRBJ1-2; maybe TRBD1 (6 bases). This CDR3 has 15 amino acids. Trimming took 0 bases from V and 8 from J, leaving 16 bases between them. CDR1 is MNHEY, CDR2 SVGEGT, per germline. The chain's CDR3 is CASSYSTTGLGGYTF. CDR3 nucleotides: TGTGCCAGCAGTTACTCCACTACAGGGCTGGGCGGCTACACCTTC.

The chain couples TRBV7-9 to TRBJ2-1; 8 bases align to TRBD2. Germline V gene data show CDR1 as SEHNR and CDR2 as FQNEAQ (reference sequence). J was trimmed by 1 base and V by 1 base; bases with no gene match: 6. The CDR3 extends over 17 amino acids. CDR3 sequence: CASSLVTSGLSYNEQFF. CDR3 nucleotides: TGTGCCAGCAGCTTAGTAACTAGCGGCCTGTCCTACAATGAGCAGTTCTTC. Drawing the rest from reference TRBV7-9 and TRBJ2-1, the complete variable domain is DTGVSQNPRHKITKRGQNVTFRCDPISEHNRLYWYRQTLGQGPEFLTYFQNEAQLEKSRLLSDRFSAERPKGSFSTLEIQRTEQGDSAMYLCASSLVTSGLSYNEQFFGPGTRLTVL.

The chain carries TRBV28 and TRBJ1-2; TRBD1 might be the D (6 bases). Per the germline V gene, CDR1 is MDHEN and CDR2 is SYDVKM. V lost 4 bases and J lost 4, with 22 bases in between. The CDR3 has 17 residues. CDR3 residues: CASSSPGHRLALYGYTF. Here the CDR3 DNA reads TGTGCCAGCAGTTCGCCGGGACACCGCCTCGCCCTCTATGGCTACACCTTC.

The chain couples TRBV12-1 to TRBJ2-1; TRBD2 is the table's D call, not checked against the DNA. TRBV12-1 is deemed a pseudogene. The CDR3 is made up of 15 amino acids. In nucleotides, the CDR3 is TGTGCCAGCAGCAGCCAGCGGGACAAATACAATGAGCAGTTCTTC. Its protein is CASSSQRDKYNEQFF.

V gene TRBV6-5 combines with J gene TRBJ1-2; TRBD1 is a possible D gene (6 bases). The CDR3 consists of 15 residues. V was clipped by 7 bases and J by 7 bases, with 22 bases between them. Per the germline V gene, CDR1 is MNHEY and CDR2 is SVGAGI. In nucleotides, the CDR3 is TGTGCCAGCAAAAATGCGCAGGGGCCTTTTGGTGGCTACACCTTC. Translating it yields CASKNAQGPFGGYTF.

The chain employs TRBV19 and TRBJ2-3, with TRBD2 identical over 13 bases. With V trimmed by 1 base and J by 4 bases, 8 bases remained unmatched. The CDR3 is 18 residues long. CDR1 is LNHDA and CDR2 is SQIVND in the germline V gene (reference sequence). CDR3 region: CASSIARTSGGGPDTQYF. The CDR3 region has the DNA TGTGCCAGTAGTATAGCCCGGACTAGCGGGGGCGGGCCAGATACGCAGTATTTT.